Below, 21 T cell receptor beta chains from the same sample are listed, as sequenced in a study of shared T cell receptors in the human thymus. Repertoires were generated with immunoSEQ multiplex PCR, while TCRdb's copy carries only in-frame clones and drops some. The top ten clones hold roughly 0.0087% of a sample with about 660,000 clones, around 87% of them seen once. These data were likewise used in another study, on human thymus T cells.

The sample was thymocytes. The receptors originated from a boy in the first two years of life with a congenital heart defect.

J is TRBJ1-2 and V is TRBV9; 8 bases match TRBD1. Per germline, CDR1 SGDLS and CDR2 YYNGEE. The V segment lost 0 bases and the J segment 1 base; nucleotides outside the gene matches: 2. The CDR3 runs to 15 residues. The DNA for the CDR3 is TGTGCCAGCAGCGTAGACAGGGGGAGTAACTATGGCTACACCTTC. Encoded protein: CASSVDRGSNYGYTF.

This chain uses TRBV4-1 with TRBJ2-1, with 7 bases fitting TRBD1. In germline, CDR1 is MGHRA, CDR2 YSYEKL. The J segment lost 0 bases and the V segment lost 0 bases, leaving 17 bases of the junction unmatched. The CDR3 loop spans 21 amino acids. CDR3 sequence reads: CASSQDGPGQRFSSSYNEQFF. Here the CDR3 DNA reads TGCGCCAGCAGCCAAGATGGACCGGGACAGAGGTTCTCAAGCTCCTACAATGAGCAGTTCTTC.

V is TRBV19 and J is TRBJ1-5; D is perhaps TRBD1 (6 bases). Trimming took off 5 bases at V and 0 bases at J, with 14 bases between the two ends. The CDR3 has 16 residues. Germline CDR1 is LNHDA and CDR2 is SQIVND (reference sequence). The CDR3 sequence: CASSGDRYYSNQPQHF. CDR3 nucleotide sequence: TGTGCCAGTAGTGGAGACAGGTACTATAGCAATCAGCCCCAGCATTTT.

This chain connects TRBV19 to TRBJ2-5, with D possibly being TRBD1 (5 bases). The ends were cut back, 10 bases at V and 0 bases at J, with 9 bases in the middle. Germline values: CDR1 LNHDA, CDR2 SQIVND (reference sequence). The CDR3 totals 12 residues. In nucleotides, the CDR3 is TGTGCCACTCTGGACAACCAAGAGACCCAGTACTTC. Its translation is CATLDNQETQYF.

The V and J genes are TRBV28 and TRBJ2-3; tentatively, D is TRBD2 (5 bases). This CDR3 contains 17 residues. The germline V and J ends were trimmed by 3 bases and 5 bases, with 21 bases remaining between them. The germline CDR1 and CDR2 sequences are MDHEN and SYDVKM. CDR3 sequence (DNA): TGTGCCAGCAGTTTTTCGAGCGAGAGGGCGATTAGAGATACGCAGTATTTT. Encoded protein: CASSFSSERAIRDTQYF. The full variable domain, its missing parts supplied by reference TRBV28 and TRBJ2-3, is DVKVTQSSRYLVKRTGEKVFLECVQDMDHENMFWYRQDPGLGLRLIYFSYDVKMKEKGDIPEGYSVSREKKERFSLILESASTNQTSMYLCASSFSSERAIRDTQYFGPGTRLTVL.

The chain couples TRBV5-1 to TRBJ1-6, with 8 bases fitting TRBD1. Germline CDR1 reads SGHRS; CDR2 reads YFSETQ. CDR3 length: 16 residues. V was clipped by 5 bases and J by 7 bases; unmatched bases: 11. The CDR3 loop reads CASSFRTGMLNSPLHF. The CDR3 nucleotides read TGCGCCAGCAGTTTCCGGACAGGGATGTTGAATTCACCCCTCCACTTT.

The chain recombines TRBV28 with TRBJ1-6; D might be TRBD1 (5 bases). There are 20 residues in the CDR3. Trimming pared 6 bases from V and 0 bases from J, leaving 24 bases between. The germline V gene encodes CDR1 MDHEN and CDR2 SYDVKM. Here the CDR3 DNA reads TGTGCCAGCAGGTTAATGAGTAGAAGACAGAGCTACTCCTATAATTCACCCCTCCACTTT. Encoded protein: CASRLMSRRQSYSYNSPLHF.

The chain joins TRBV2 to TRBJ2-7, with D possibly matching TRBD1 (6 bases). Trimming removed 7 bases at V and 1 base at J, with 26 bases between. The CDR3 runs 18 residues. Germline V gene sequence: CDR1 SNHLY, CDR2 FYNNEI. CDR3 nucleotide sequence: TGTGCCAGCACCGAGCCACAGGGTTTACCCCCCCTGTCCTACGAGCAGTACTTC. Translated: CASTEPQGLPPLSYEQYF. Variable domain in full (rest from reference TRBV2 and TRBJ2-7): EPEVTQTPSHQVTQMGQEVILRCVPISNHLYFYWYRQILGQKVEFLVSFYNNEISEKSEIFDDQFSVERPDGSNFTLKIRSTKLEDSAMYFCASTEPQGLPPLSYEQYFGPGTRLTVT.

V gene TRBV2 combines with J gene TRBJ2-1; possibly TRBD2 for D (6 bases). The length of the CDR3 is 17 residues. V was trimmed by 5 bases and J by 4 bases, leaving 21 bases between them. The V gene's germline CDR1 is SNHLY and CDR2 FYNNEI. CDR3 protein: CASSPPSSDSLYNEQFF. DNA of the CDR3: TGTGCCAGCAGTCCTCCATCTAGCGACTCTCTGTACAATGAGCAGTTCTTC.

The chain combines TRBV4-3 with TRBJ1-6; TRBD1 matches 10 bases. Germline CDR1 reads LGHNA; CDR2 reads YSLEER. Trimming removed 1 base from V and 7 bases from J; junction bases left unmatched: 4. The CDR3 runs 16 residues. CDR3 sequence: CASSQVPGQGNSPLHF. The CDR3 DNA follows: TGCGCCAGCAGCCAAGTACCGGGACAGGGGAATTCACCCCTCCACTTT.

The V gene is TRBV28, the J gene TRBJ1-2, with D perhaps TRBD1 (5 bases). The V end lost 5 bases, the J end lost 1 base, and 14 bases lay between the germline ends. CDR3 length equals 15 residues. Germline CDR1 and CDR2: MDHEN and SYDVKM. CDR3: CASSHRQPSNYGYTF. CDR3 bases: TGTGCCAGCAGTCATCGACAGCCAAGTAACTATGGCTACACCTTC.

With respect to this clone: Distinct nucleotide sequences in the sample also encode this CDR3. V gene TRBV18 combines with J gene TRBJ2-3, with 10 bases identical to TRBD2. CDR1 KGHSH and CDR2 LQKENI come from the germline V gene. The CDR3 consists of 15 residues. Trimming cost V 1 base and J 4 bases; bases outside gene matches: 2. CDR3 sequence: CASSPRAGGPDTQYF. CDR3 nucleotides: TGTGCCAGCTCACCACGAGCGGGGGGGCCAGATACGCAGTATTTT.

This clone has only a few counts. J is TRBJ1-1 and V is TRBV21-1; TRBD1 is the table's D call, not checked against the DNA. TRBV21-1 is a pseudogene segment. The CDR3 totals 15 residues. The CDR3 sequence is CASTVLQGRGTEAFF. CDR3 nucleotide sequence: TGTGCCAGCACCGTATTACAGGGGAGAGGCACTGAAGCTTTCTTT.

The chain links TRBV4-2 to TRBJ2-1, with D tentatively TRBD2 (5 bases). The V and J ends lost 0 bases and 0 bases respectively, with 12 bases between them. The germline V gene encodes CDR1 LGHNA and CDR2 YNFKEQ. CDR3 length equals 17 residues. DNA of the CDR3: TGTGCCAGCAGCCAAGAAGAGAGCGGCAGCTCCTACAATGAGCAGTTCTTC. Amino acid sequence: CASSQEESGSSYNEQFF.

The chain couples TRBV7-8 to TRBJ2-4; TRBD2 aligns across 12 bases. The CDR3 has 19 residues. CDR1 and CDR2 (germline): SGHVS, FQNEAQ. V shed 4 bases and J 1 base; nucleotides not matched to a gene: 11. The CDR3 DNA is TGTGCCAGCAGCTCACAGACTAGCGGGAGTTCCGTGGCCAAAAACATTCAGTACTTC. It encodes CASSSQTSGSSVAKNIQYF.

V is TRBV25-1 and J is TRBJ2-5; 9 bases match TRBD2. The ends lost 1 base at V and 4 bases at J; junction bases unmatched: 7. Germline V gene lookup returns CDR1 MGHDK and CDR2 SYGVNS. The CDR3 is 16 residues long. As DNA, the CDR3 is TGTGCCAGCAGTGAATCCCTGCGGGAGGGCCTAGAGACCCAGTACTTC. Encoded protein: CASSESLREGLETQYF. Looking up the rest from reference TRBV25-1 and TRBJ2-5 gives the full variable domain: EADIYQTPRYLVIGTGKKITLECSQTMGHDKMYWYQQDPGMELHLIHYSYGVNSTEKGDLSSESTVSRIRTEHFPLTLESARPSHTSQYLCASSESLREGLETQYFGPGTRLLVL.

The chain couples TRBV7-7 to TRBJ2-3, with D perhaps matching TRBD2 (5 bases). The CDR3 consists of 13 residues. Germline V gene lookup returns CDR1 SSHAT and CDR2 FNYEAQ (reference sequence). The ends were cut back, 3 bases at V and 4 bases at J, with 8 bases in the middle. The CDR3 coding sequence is TGTGCCAGCAGCTTCCCGGGGTCAGATACGCAGTATTTT. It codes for CASSFPGSDTQYF.

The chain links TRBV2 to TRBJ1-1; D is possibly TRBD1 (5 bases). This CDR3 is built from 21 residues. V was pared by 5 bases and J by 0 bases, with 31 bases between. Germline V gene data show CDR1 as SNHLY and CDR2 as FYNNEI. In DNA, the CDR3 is TGTGCCAGCAGTTCGGGGGTCTCGGGGACTTACCCTCTTAAAATGAACACTGAAGCTTTCTTT. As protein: CASSSGVSGTYPLKMNTEAFF.

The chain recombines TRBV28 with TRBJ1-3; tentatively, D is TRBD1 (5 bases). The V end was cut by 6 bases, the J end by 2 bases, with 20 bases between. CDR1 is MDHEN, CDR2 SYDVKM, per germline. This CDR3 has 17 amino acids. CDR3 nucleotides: TGTGCCAGCAGGCCCCGTGGTGGCAGGGTGACTGGAAACACCATATATTTT. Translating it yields CASRPRGGRVTGNTIYF.

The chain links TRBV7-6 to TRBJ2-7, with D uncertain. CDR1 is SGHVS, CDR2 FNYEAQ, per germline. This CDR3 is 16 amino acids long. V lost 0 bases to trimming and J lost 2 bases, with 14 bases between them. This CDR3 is CASSLAGRAITYEQYF. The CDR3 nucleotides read TGTGCCAGCAGCTTAGCAGGAAGAGCGATTACCTACGAGCAGTACTTC.

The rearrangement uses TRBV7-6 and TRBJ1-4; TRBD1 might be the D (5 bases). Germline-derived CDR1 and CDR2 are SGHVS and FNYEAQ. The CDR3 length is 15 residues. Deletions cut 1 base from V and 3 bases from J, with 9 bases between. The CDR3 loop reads CASSLEGAANEKLFF. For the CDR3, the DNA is TGTGCCAGCAGCTTAGAAGGGGCGGCTAATGAAAAACTGTTTTTT.